What follows describes a single TCR beta chain. This entry belongs to a study of blood T cells in healthy people across ages. Alongside a J-beta primer mix, a sample-barcoded 5' primer served in a second PCR lasting about 6 to 11 cycles. Via MiXCR, TCRdb re-called the 5' RACE reads, giving one row per CDR3 protein. The sample lists about 570,000 distinct CDR3 sequences, around a quarter occurring once. Germline V gene data show CDR1 as DFQATT and CDR2 as SNEGSKA (reference sequence). The CDR3 contains 12 residues. V lost 6 bases and J 4 bases, leaving 9 bases between the germline ends. The sample also formed part of further work on T cells of mothers and their children. Per that paper: Amplification in the second PCR used the M1S primer, which added sample barcodes and 2-4 random nucleotides. Slightly higher but non-significant overlap marked related mother-child pairs versus unrelated pairs. No clone of persistent microchimeric T cells was detected.

The TCR was taken from a boy younger than 10 in good health. V usage is TRBV20-1 and J usage is TRBJ1-4; weak D call: TRBD1 (6 bases). The sequencing sample was made of blood. Here the CDR3 reads CSAGQDNEKLFF. DNA of the CDR3: TGCAGTGCGGGACAAGATAATGAAAAACTGTTTTTT.